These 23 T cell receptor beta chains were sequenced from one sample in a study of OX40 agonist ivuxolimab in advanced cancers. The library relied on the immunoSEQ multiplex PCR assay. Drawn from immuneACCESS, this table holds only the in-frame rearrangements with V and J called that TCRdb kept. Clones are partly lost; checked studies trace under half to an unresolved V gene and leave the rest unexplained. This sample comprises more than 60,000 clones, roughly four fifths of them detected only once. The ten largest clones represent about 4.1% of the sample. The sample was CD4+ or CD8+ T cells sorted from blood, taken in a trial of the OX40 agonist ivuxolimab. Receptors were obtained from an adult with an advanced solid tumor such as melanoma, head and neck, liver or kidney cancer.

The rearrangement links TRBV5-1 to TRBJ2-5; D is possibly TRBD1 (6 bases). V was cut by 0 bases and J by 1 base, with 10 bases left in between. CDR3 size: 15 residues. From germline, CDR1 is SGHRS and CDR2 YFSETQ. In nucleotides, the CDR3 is TGCGCCAGCAGCTTGGGGGACAATCGCCAAGAGACCCAGTACTTC. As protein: CASSLGDNRQETQYF.

CDR3 residues: CASSPQVSSGNTIYF. CDR3 nucleotide sequence: TGCGCCAGCAGCCCGCAGGTATCCTCTGGAAACACCATATATTTT. J is TRBJ1-3 and V is TRBV5-1; D is ambiguous. The CDR3 has 15 amino acids. V lost 4 bases, J lost 0 bases, and 11 bases lay in between. Germline V gene data show CDR1 as SGHRS and CDR2 as YFSETQ.

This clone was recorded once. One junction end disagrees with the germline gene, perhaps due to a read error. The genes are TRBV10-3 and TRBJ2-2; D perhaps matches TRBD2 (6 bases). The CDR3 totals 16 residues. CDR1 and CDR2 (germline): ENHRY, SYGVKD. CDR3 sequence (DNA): TGTGCCATCCGTGAGGCAGCGGAGGGATATACCGGGGAGCTGTTTTTT. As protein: CAIREAAEGYTGELFF.

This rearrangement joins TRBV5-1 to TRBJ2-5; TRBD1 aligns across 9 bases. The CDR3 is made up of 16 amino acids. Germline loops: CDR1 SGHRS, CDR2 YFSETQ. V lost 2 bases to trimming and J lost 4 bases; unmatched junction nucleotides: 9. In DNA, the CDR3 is TGCGCCAGCAGCTTCGAGGGACAGGGATTCTCAGAGACCCAGTACTTC. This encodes CASSFEGQGFSETQYF.

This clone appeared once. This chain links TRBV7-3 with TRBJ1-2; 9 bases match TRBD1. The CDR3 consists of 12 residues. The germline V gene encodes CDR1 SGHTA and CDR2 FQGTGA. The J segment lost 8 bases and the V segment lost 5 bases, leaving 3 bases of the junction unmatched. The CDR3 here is CASSRGQGGYTF. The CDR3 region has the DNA TGTGCCAGCAGCCGGGGACAGGGCGGCTACACCTTC.

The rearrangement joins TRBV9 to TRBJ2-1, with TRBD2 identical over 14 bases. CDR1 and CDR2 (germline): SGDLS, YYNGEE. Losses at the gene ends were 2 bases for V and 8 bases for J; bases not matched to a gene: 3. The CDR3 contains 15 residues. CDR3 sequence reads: CASSVGTSGGDEQFF. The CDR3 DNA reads TGTGCCAGCAGCGTGGGGACTAGCGGGGGTGATGAGCAGTTCTTC.

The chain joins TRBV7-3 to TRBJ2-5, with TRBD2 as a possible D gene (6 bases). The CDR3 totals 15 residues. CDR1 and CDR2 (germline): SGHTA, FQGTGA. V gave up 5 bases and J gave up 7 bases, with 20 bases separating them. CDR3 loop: CASSPYPTGGGTQYF. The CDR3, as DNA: TGTGCCAGCAGCCCCTACCCGACTGGGGGAGGGACCCAGTACTTC.

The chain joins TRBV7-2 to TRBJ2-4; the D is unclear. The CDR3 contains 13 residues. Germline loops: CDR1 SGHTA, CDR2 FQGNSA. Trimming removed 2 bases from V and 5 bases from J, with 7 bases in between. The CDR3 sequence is CASSLKVQNIQYF. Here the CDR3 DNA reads TGTGCCAGCAGCTTAAAGGTTCAAAACATTCAGTACTTC.

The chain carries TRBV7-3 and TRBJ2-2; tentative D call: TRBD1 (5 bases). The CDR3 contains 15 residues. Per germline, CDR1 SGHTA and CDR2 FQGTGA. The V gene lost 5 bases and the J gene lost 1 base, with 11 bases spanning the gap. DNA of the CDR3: TGTGCCAGCAGCCCAAAAAGGGGGAACACCGGGGAGCTGTTTTTT. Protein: CASSPKRGNTGELFF.

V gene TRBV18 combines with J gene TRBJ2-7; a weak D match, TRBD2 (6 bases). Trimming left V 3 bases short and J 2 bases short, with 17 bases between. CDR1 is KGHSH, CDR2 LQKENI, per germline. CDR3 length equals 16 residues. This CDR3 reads CASSPRGEANPYEQYF. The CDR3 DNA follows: TGTGCCAGCTCACCCCGTGGGGAGGCGAATCCCTACGAGCAGTACTTC.

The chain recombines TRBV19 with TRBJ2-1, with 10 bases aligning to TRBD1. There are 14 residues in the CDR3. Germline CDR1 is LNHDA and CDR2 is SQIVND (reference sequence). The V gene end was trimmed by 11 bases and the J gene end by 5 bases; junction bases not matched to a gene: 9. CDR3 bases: TGTGCCTCGGAGGACAGGGGGTACCACAATGAGCAGTTCTTC. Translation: CASEDRGYHNEQFF.

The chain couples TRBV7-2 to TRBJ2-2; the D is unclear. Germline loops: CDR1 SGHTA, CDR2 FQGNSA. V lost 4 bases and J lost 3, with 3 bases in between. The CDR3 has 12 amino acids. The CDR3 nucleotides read TGTGCCAGCAGCTCATACACCGGGGAGCTGTTTTTT. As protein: CASSSYTGELFF.

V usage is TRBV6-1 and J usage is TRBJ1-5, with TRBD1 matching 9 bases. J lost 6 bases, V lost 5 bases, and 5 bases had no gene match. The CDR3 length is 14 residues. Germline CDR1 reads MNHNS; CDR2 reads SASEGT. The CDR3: CASSQTGGVQPQHF. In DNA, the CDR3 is TGTGCCAGCAGTCAAACAGGGGGCGTTCAGCCCCAGCATTTT.

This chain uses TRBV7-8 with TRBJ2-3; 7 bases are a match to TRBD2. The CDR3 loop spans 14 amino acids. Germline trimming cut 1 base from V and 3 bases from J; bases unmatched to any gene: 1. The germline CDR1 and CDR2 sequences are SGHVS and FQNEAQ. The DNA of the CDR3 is TGTGCCAGCAGCTTAGGGACTAGTACAGATACGCAGTATTTT. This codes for CASSLGTSTDTQYF.

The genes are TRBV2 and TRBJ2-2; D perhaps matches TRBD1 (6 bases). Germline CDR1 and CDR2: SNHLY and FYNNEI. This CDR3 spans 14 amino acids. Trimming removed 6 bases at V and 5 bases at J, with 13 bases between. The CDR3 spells CASSPPQGTGELFF. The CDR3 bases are TGTGCCAGCAGCCCCCCACAGGGAACCGGGGAGCTGTTTTTT.

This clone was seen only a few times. This CDR3 reads CASSFQGVGTEAFF. The DNA of the CDR3 is TGTGCCAGCTCATTTCAGGGGGTCGGCACTGAAGCTTTCTTT. The chain couples TRBV18 to TRBJ1-1, with 7 bases aligning to TRBD1. The V gene end was trimmed by 5 bases and the J gene end by 4 bases; junction bases not matched to a gene: 7. CDR3 length: 14 amino acids. Germline V gene sequence: CDR1 KGHSH, CDR2 LQKENI.

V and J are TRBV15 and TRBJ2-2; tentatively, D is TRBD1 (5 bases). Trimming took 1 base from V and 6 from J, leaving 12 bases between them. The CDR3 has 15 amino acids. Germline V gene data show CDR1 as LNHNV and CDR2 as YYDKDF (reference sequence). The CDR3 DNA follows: TGTGCCACCAGCAGAGGGGGCTCCTGGTCCGGGGAGCTGTTTTTT. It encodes CATSRGGSWSGELFF.

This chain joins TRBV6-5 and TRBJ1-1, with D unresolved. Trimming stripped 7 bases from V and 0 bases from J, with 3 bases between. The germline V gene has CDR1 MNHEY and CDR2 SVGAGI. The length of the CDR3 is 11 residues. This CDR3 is CASIMNTEAFF. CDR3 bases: TGTGCCAGCATTATGAACACTGAAGCTTTCTTT.

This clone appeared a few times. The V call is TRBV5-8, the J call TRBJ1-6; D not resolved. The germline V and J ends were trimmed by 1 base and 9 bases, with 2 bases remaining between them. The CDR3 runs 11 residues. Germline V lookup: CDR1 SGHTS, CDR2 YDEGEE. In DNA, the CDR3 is TGTGCCAGCAGCTTGTCTTCACCCCTCCACTTT. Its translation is CASSLSSPLHF. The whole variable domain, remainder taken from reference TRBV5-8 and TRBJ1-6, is EAGVTQSPTHLIKTRGQQATLRCSPISGHTSVYWYQQALGLGLQFLLWYDEGEERNRGNFPPRFSGRQFPNYSSELNVNALELEDSALYLCASSLSSPLHFGNGTRLTVT.

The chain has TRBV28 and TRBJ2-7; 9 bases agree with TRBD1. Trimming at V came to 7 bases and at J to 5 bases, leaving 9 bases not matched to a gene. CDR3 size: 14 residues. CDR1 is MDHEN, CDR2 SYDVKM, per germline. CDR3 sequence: CASIPGTGINEQYF. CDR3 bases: TGTGCCAGCATACCCGGGACAGGGATTAACGAGCAGTACTTC.

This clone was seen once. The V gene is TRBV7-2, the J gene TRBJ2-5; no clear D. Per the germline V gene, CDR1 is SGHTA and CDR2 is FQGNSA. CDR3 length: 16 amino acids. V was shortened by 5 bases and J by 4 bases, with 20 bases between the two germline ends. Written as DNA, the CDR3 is TGTGCCAGCAGCCCAACCGGGCCACTGCCGGGAGAGACCCAGTACTTC. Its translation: CASSPTGPLPGETQYF.

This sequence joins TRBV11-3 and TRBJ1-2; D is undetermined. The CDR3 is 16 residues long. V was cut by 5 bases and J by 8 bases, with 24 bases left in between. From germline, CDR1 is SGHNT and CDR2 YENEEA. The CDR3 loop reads CASSPSVGRNAGGYTF. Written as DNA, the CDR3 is TGTGCCAGCAGCCCGAGCGTAGGGCGCAATGCAGGCGGCTACACCTTC.

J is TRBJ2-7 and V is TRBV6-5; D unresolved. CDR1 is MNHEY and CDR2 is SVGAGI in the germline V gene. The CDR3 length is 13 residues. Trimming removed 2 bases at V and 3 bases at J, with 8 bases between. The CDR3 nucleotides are TGTGCCAGCAGTTACGCCTCAGGCTACGAGCAGTACTTC. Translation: CASSYASGYEQYF.